These 7 T cell receptor beta chains came from one sample sequenced in a study of blood T cell repertoires in COVID-19. The protocol was immunoSEQ multiplex PCR, while the TCRdb copy is restricted to in-frame clones and leaves out a portion. Of under 150,000 clones listed, about 85% were seen once; the top ten hold roughly 9%. The material sequenced was peripheral blood. The receptors stem from a man aged 35-49 years with active or convalescent COVID-19.

The chain couples TRBV6-5 to TRBJ1-1; D possibly corresponds to TRBD1 (5 bases). The CDR3 sequence is 15 residues long. CDR1 is MNHEY, CDR2 SVGAGI, per germline. V was shortened by 6 bases and J by 1 base, with 15 bases between the two germline ends. CDR3 region: CASRGTLTENTEAFF. The CDR3 coding sequence is TGTGCCAGCAGAGGAACTTTGACAGAGAACACTGAAGCTTTCTTT.

The chain is built from TRBV6-5 and TRBJ1-5; D may be TRBD1 (6 bases). Trimming left V 7 bases short and J 4 bases short, with 11 bases between. Germline V gene sequence: CDR1 MNHEY, CDR2 SVGAGI. This CDR3 region has 13 residues. CDR3 protein: CASKGGPNQPQHF. The CDR3 nucleotides are TGTGCCAGCAAGGGGGGGCCAAATCAGCCCCAGCATTTT.

This rearrangement joins TRBV24-1 to TRBJ2-3; TRBD2 agrees at 7 bases. The germline V gene has CDR1 KGHDR and CDR2 SFDVKD. The CDR3 extends over 19 amino acids. J lost 0 bases, V lost 4 bases, and 15 bases had no gene match. This CDR3 reads CATSDSGRVGVTSTDTQYF. The CDR3 bases are TGTGCCACCAGTGACTCGGGGAGGGTTGGCGTAACTAGCACAGATACGCAGTATTTT.

This clone was picked up a small number of times. The rearrangement links TRBV9 to TRBJ2-2, with 7 bases aligning to TRBD1. Per the germline V gene, CDR1 is SGDLS and CDR2 is YYNGEE. The CDR3 totals 15 residues. With V trimmed by 2 bases and J by 1 base, 2 bases remained unmatched. Written as DNA, the CDR3 is TGTGCCAGCAGCGTCGGACAGGTGAACACCGGGGAGCTGTTTTTT. Translating gives CASSVGQVNTGELFF.

The CDR3 loop reads CASSRGGLGNTDTQYF. Here the CDR3 DNA reads TGTGCCAGCAGTAGGGGGGGCCTAGGTAATACAGATACGCAGTATTTT. The chain uses TRBV6-2 or TRBV6-3 and TRBJ2-3, with D maybe TRBD2 (7 bases). The CDR3 loop spans 16 amino acids. Germline CDR1 is MNHEY and CDR2 is SVGEGT. V lost 5 bases and J lost 3, with 18 bases in between.

V usage is TRBV7-2 and J usage is TRBJ2-5, with a possible D match to TRBD1 (5 bases). The germline V gene has CDR1 SGHTA and CDR2 FQGNSA. The CDR3 loop spans 15 amino acids. Trimming removed 1 base from V and 7 bases from J, with 16 bases in between. The CDR3 sequence is CASSLEGLIPGTQYF. As DNA, the CDR3 is TGTGCCAGCAGCTTAGAGGGGCTTATCCCCGGGACCCAGTACTTC.

This rearrangement joins TRBV7-9 to TRBJ2-5; 10 bases map to TRBD2. Germline trimming cut 3 bases from V and 5 bases from J; bases unmatched to any gene: 3. Looked up from germline, CDR1 is SEHNR and CDR2 is FQNEAQ (reference sequence). The CDR3 is 14 residues long. The CDR3 reads CASSLVLAGETQYF. The CDR3, as DNA: TGTGCCAGCAGCTTGGTACTAGCGGGGGAGACCCAGTACTTC.